This T cell receptor (beta chain) was observed in a study of T cell clones after liver transplantation. In the study overall: Subjects received no induction therapy and standard immunosuppression until randomization at 12-24 months post-transplant. Timepoints were pre-transplant, pre-withdrawal, and after withdrawal was completed or failed.

CDR3 length equals 13 residues. The ends lost 7 bases at V and 4 bases at J; junction bases unmatched: 3. Germline CDR1 and CDR2: MNHEY and SVGAGI. Sequenced by immunoSEQ multiplex PCR; TCRdb stores in-frame clones only, minus some. The repertoire holds some 45,000 clones, with about 86% as singletons. The TCR originated in a human patient who received a liver transplant. Some T cells may originate from the graft donor. The rearrangement links TRBV6-5 to TRBJ1-2; 10 positions match TRBD1. Sequencing used CD4+ T cells from blood, obtained 24 months after liver transplant. The DNA for the CDR3 is TGTGCCAGCAATCGGGACAGGGGCTATGGCTACACCTTC. This encodes CASNRDRGYGYTF.